This T cell receptor beta chain was recorded in a study of ipilimumab plus nivolumab after autologous stem cell transplantation. Across the whole study: The myeloma cohort included high-risk transplant-naive patients and patients relapsing within 3 years of a first autologous transplant. General study findings and limits: Authors suggest TCR repertoire, Treg phenotype and gut microbiota support further study.

Starting 14 to 28 days after autologous transplant, ipilimumab 1 mg/kg was given. Patients received nivolumab 3 mg/kg at weeks 1, 4, 7, 10, then fortnightly to week 26. Germline-derived CDR1 and CDR2 are LNHNV and YYDKDF (reference sequence). The CDR3 consists of 14 residues. The germline V and J ends were trimmed by 4 bases and 2 bases, with 12 bases remaining between them. Comments on this clone: What it recognizes is unknown.

Produced via immunoSEQ multiplex PCR; TCRdb's table is partial and in-frame only. Of about 43,000 clones listed, about 88% are singletons. This clonotype was obtained from a male donor with multiple myeloma. The material sequenced was PBMCs, taken in a trial of ipilimumab plus nivolumab as post-transplant consolidation. The chain combines TRBV15 with TRBJ2-7, with TRBD2 as a possible D gene (6 bases). CDR3 sequence (DNA): TGTGCCACCAGCACCCGCGGCGGGACCTACGAGCAGTACTTC. Protein: CATSTRGGTYEQYF. Combining the CDR3 with reference TRBV15 and TRBJ2-7 gives the whole variable domain DAMVIQNPRYQVTQFGKPVTLSCSQTLNHNVMYWYQQKSSQAPKLLFHYYDKDFNNEADTPDNFQSRRPNTSFCFLDIRSPGLGDTAMYLCATSTRGGTYEQYFGPGTRLTVT.